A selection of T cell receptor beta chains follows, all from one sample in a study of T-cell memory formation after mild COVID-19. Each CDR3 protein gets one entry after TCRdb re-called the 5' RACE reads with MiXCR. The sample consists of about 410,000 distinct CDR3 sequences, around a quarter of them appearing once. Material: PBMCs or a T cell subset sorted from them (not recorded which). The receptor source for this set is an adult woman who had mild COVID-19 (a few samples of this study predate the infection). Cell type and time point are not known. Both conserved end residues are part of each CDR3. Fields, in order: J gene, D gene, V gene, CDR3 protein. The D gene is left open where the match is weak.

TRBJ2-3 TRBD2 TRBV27 CASSFPGLAGALGDTQYF
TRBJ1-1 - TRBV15 CATSRDPMGTEAFF
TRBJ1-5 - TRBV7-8 CASSLARIASRNQPQHF
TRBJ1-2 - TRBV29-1 CSVERGFYGYTF
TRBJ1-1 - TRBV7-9 CASSSSSGGDWTEAFF
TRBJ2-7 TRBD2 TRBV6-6 CASSQNRGRAEEQYF
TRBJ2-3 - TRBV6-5 CASSYSYSGADTQYF
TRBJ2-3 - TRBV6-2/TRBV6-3 CASSYSDLRLSTDTQYF
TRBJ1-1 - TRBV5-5 CASSYPDIEAFF
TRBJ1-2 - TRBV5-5 CASSLAPVLSQGYTF
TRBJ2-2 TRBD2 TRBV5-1 CASSWGLAERTGELFF
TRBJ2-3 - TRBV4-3 CASSQTGTRTDTQYF
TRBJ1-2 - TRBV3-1 CASSDALSGYGYTF
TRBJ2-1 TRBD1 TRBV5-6 CASSLTGQGAEQFF
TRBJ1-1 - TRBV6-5 CASSYSSGQVKAFF
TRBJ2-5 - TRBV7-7 CASSTTGRVGETQYF
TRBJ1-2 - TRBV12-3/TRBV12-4 CASSDTGIYGYTF
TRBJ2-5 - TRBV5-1 CASSSNPPPQETQYF
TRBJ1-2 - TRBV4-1 CASSRTPFYGYTF
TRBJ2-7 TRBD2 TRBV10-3 CASRAASGHNGEQYF
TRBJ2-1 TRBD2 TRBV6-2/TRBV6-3 CASSYPRGLAGGPINEQFF
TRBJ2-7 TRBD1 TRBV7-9 CASSEGQGTEQYF
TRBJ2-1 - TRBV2 CASTRFSGPYNEQFF
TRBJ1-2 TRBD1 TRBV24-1 CATSETGTGDLYGYTF
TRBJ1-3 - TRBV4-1 CASSQQEASGNTIYF
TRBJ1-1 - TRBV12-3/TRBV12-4 CASSLGYGADTEAFF
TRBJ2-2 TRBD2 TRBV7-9 CASSSPGTRWAGELFF
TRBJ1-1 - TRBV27 CASSYPGAGTEAFF
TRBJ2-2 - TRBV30 CAWSVDRMTGELFF
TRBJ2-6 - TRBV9 CASSVRGTVSGANVLTF
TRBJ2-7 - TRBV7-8 CASSTMGVSYEQYF
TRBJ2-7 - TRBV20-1 CSARDRKIQTKEQYF
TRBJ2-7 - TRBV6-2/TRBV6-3 CASSEVQEFYEQYF
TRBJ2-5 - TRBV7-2 CASSSRQIQETQYF
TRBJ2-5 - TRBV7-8 CASSSNHGLPRKTQYF
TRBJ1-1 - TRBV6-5 CASSYMANAEAFF